The T cell receptor beta chain described here comes from a study of blood T cells in healthy people across ages. Study-wide findings and caveats: Unknown donor CMV status possibly confounded expanded clonotype changes. Roughly linear age-related decline in beta diversity appeared, significant by age about 40.

The germline V and J ends were trimmed by 1 base and 1 base, with 12 bases remaining between them. The germline V gene has CDR1 LGHDT and CDR2 YNNKEL (reference sequence). The CDR3 sequence is 16 residues long. Alongside a J-beta primer mix, a sample-barcoded 5' primer served in a second PCR lasting 7 to 11 cycles. TCRdb re-called the 5' RACE reads through MiXCR, storing one row per CDR3 protein. The table records under 750,000 distinct CDR3 sequences, about 45% of them present only once. Of note for this clonotype: What it recognizes is unknown.

The clonotype comes from a man older than 75 in good health. Sequenced sample: blood. The V gene is TRBV3-1, the J gene TRBJ2-3, with D tentatively TRBD2 (6 bases). CDR3 sequence reads: CASSQAAQRGTDTQYF. The CDR3, as DNA: TGTGCCAGCAGCCAAGCCGCTCAGCGGGGCACAGATACGCAGTATTTT.